This T cell receptor beta chain was sequenced for a study of beta chain features in type 1 diabetes. General study results and limits: VDJ junctions from type 1 diabetes patients carried fewer insertions and larger deletions. All four CD4+ subsets of Type 1 diabetes patients contained TCRB CDR3s that were moderately but significantly shorter.

The CDR3 loop spans 16 amino acids. V was cut by 2 bases and J by 0 bases, with 12 bases left in between. Germline CDR1 and CDR2: SGHTA and FQGNSA. Sequenced material consisted of expressed TCRB transcripts (all of the isolated RNA was reverse transcribed). Measured with immunoSEQ multiplex PCR; TCRdb has only the in-frame clones, and not every one. The repertoire holds 310,000 or so clones, with 9.5% to 12% as singletons. In its sample, this clone was seen a few times. The antigen remains undetermined. The chain uses TRBV7-2 and TRBJ2-3; D possibly corresponds to TRBD2 (6 bases). Sequencing input: naive CD4+ T cells from blood. The origin of this receptor is a woman between 25 and 40 years old in good health. The CDR3 DNA is TGTGCCAGCAGCTTACGCGCGGCGGGAAGCACAGATACGCAGTATTTT. Translating gives CASSLRAAGSTDTQYF. The variable domain in full, with the rest retrieved from reference TRBV7-2 and TRBJ2-3, is GAGVSQSPSNKVTEKGKDVELRCDPISGHTALYWYRQSLGQGLEFLIYFQGNSAPDKSGLPSDRFSAERTGGSVSTLTIQRTQQEDSAVYLCASSLRAAGSTDTQYFGPGTRLTVL.